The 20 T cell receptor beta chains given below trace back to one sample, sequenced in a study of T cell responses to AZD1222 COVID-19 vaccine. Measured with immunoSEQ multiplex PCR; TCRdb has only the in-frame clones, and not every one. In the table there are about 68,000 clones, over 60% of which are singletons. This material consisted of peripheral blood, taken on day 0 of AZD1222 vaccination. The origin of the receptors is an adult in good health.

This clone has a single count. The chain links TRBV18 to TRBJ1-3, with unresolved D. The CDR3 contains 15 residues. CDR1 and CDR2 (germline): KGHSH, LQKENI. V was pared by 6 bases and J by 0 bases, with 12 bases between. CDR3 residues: CASSPGSTSGNTIYF. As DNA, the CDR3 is TGTGCCAGCTCCCCCGGGAGTACCTCTGGAAACACCATATATTTT.

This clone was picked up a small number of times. CDR3 nucleotides: TGTGCCAGCAGCCTAACGGGACTCCTAAGCTCTGGGGCCAACGTCCTGACTTTC. Translated, it gives CASSLTGLLSSGANVLTF. The V gene is TRBV13, the J gene TRBJ2-6; the D gene is possibly TRBD2 (6 bases). Trimming cost V 5 bases and J 0 bases, with 17 bases left between them. This CDR3 has 18 residues. Germline V lookup: CDR1 PRHDT, CDR2 FYEKMQ (reference sequence).

The CDR3 DNA reads as TGTGCCAGCAGCAGGGCGACAGGGGACCCTGGCTACACCTTC. As protein: CASSRATGDPGYTF. V usage is TRBV21-1 and J usage is TRBJ1-2; the DNA was not compared with TRBD1, the D call given in the table. TRBV21-1 is a listed pseudogene. CDR3 length equals 14 residues.

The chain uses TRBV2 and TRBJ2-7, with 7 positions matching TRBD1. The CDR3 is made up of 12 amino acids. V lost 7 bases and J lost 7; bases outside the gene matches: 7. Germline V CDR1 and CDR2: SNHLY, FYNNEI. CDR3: CASTGQAGEQYF. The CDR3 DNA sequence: TGTGCCAGCACCGGACAGGCAGGAGAGCAGTACTTC.

The CDR3 DNA is TGTGCCAGCTCACCAGAGGGGCTCCGTCAGCCCCAGCATTTT. Translated, it gives CASSPEGLRQPQHF. This chain links TRBV18 with TRBJ1-5; D might be TRBD1 (5 bases). This CDR3 has 14 amino acids. Germline lookup yields CDR1 KGHSH and CDR2 LQKENI. Trimming removed 2 bases from V and 6 bases from J, with 11 bases in between.

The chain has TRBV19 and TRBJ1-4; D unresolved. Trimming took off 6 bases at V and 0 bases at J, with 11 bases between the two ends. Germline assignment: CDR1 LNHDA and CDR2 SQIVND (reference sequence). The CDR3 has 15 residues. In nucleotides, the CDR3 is TGTGCCAGTAGCCCAGACGGGGCAACTAATGAAAAACTGTTTTTT. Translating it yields CASSPDGATNEKLFF.

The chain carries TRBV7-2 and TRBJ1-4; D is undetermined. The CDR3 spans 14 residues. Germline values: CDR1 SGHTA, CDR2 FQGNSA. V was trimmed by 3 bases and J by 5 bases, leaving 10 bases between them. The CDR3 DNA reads TGTGCCAGCAGCTTCGGCAGTTCCAATGAAAAACTGTTTTTT. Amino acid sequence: CASSFGSSNEKLFF.

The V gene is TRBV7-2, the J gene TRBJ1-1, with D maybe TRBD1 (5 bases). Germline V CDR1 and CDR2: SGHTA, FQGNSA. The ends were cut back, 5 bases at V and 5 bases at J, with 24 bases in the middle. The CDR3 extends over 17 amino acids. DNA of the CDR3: TGTGCCAGCAGCCCCCATTTCGGCACCAGGGTTGGGACTGAAGCTTTCTTT. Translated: CASSPHFGTRVGTEAFF.

CDR3 in DNA: TGCAGTGCTAGTCAAGCGGGGGGGCGCACCGGGGAGCTGTTTTTT. Its protein is CSASQAGGRTGELFF. The chain combines TRBV20-1 with TRBJ2-2; 10 positions match TRBD2. Unmatched junction bases numbered 5, after V lost 3 bases and J lost 4 bases. Germline V lookup: CDR1 DFQATT, CDR2 SNEGSKA (reference sequence). The CDR3 totals 15 residues.

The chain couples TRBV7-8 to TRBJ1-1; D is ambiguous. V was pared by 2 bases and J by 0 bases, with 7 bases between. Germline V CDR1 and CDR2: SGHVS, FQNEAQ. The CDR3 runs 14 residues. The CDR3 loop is CASSLLRVNTEAFF. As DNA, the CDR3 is TGTGCCAGCAGCTTACTGCGTGTGAACACTGAAGCTTTCTTT.

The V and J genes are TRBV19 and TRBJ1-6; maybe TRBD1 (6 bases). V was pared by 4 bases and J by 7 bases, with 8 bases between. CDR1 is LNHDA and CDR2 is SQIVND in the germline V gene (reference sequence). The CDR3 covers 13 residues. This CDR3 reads CASSNQGNSPLHF. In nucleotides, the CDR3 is TGTGCCAGTAGTAATCAGGGGAATTCACCCCTCCACTTT.

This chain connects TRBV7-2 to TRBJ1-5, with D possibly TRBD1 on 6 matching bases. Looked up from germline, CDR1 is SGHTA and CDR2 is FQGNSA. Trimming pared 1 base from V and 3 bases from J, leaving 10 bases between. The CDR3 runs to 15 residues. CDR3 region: CASSLVGGINQPQHF. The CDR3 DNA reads TGTGCCAGCAGCTTAGTAGGGGGGATCAATCAGCCCCAGCATTTT.

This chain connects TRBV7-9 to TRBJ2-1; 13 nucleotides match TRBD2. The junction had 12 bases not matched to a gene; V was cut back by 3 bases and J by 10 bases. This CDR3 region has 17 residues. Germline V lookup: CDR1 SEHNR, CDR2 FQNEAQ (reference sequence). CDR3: CASSLADKGTSGAEQFF. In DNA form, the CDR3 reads TGTGCCAGCAGCTTGGCAGATAAGGGGACTAGCGGGGCCGAGCAGTTCTTC.

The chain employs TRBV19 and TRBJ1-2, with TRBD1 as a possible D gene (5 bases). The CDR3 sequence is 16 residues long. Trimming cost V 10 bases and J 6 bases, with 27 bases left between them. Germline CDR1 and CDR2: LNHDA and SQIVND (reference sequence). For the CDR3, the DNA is TGTGCCACCCGAGAGGGGCCTATAGTGGGGGTCAATGGCTACACCTTC. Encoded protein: CATREGPIVGVNGYTF.

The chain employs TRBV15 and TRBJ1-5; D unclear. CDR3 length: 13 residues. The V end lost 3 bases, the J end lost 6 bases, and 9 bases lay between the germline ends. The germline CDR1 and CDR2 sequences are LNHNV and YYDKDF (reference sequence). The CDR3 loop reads CATSRLGGQPQHF. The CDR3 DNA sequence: TGTGCCACCAGCAGGCTGGGCGGTCAGCCCCAGCATTTT.

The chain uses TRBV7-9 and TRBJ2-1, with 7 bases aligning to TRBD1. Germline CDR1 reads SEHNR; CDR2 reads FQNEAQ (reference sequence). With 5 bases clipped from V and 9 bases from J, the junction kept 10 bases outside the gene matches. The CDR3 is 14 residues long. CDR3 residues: CASSPRGQLFEQFF. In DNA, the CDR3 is TGTGCCAGCAGCCCTAGGGGACAGCTTTTTGAGCAGTTCTTC.

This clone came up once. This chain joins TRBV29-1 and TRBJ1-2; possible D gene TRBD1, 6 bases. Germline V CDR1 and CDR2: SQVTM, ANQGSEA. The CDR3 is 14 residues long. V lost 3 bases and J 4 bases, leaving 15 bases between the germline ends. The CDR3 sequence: CSVEKQGSFYGYTF. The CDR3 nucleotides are TGCAGCGTTGAGAAACAGGGATCGTTCTATGGCTACACCTTC.

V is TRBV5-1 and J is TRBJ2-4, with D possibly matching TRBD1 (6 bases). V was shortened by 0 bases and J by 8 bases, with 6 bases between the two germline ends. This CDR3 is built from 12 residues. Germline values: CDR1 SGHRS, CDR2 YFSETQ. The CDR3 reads CASSLAGDIQYF. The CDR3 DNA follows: TGCGCCAGCAGCTTGGCAGGGGACATTCAGTACTTC.

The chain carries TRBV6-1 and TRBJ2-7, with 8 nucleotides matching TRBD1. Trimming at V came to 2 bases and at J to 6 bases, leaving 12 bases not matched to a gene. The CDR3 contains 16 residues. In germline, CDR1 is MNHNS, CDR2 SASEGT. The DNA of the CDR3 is TGTGCCAGCAGTGAATGGCCGGAGCAGGGGGCCTTCGAGCAGTACTTC. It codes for CASSEWPEQGAFEQYF.

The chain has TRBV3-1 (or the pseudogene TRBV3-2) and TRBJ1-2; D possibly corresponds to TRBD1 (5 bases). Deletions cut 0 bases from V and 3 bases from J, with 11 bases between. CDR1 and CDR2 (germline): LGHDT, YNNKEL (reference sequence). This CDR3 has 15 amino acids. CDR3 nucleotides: TGTGCCAGCAGCCAAGATCAGGCAGGGTACTATGGCTACACCTTC. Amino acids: CASSQDQAGYYGYTF.